This paragraph covers one TCR beta chain sequence. Its antigen is unknown. Assay: immunoSEQ multiplex PCR; the TCRdb copy retains only in-frame clones and omits some. The sample has 300,000 to 500,000 clones; more than 85% are singletons. This specimen comes from a study of Ad26.COV2.S vaccination and SARS-CoV-2 variants. Study findings and constraints: Vaccinated individuals (as opposed to placebo recipients) had higher spike-specific TCR breadth.

Treatment here: around 19 received Ad26.COV2.S at low or high dose, single or two shots; about 5 received placebo; per-sample allocation not given. All samples were drawn on day 63, counting from the first vaccine or placebo injection. The CDR3 extends over 14 amino acids. Germline assignment: CDR1 SGHTA and CDR2 FQGNSA. V shed 2 bases and J shed 8 bases, with 13 bases lying between them. The sequenced sample was peripheral blood, obtained in a trial of Ad26.COV2.S vaccine versus placebo. The chain uses TRBV7-2 and TRBJ2-1; possibly TRBD1 for D (6 bases). The clonotype was recovered from a person aged 18-65 years who received the Ad26.COV2.S COVID-19 vaccine or a placebo. Written as DNA, the CDR3 is TGTGCCAGCAGCTTATCCGACAGGCCTGATGAGCAGTTCTTC. Its translation: CASSLSDRPDEQFF. The variable domain in full, with the rest retrieved from reference TRBV7-2 and TRBJ2-1, is GAGVSQSPSNKVTEKGKDVELRCDPISGHTALYWYRQSLGQGLEFLIYFQGNSAPDKSGLPSDRFSAERTGGSVSTLTIQRTQQEDSAVYLCASSLSDRPDEQFFGPGTRLTVL.